Described below is a single T cell receptor beta chain sequence and its context. The antigen is unknown. This sample was taken from a study of CD8 T cells in Susac syndrome. About the research overall: Blood was drawn from Susac syndrome patients while they were therapy-naive, on corticosteroids, or on intravenous immunoglobulin alone. Study-wide points: Clonal expansion was not observed in the Susac syndrome CD4+ T cell repertoires.

Roughly 0.45 to 1 ug RNA was reverse transcribed with random hexamers. The CDR3 of TCR beta was amplified by immunoSEQ multiplex PCR across 54 Vbeta and 13 Jbeta. TCRdb re-analysed the immunoSEQ multiplex PCR reads in MiXCR, keeping a single row per CDR3 protein. The table lists 240,000 or so distinct CDR3 sequences, 90% to 97% of them singletons, with 0.095% to 0.12% in the top ten. The receptor was derived from a human donor with Susac syndrome. Input material: CD4+ T cells from PBMCs.

The CDR3 spells CASSMEGVKNIQYF. CDR3 coding DNA: TGTGCCAGTAGTATGGAAGGGGTCAAAAACATTCAGTACTTC. The chain uses TRBV19 and TRBJ2-4; a possible D gene is TRBD1 (5 bases). Germline CDR1 reads LNHDA; CDR2 reads SQIVND (reference sequence). This CDR3 has 14 residues. V gave up 3 bases and J gave up 3 bases, with 9 bases separating them.